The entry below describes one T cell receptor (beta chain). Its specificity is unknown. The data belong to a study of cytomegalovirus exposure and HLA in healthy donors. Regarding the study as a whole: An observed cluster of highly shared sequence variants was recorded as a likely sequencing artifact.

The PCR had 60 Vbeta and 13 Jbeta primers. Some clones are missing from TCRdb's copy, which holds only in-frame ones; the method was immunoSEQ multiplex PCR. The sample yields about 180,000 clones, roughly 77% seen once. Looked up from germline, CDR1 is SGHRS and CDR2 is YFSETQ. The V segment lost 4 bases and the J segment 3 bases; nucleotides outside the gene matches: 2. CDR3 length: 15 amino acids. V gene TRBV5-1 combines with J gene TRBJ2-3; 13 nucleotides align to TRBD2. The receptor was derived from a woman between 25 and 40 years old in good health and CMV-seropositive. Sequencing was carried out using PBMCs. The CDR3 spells CASSGGLAGTDTQYF. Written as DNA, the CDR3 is TGCGCCAGCAGCGGGGGACTAGCGGGGACAGATACGCAGTATTTT.